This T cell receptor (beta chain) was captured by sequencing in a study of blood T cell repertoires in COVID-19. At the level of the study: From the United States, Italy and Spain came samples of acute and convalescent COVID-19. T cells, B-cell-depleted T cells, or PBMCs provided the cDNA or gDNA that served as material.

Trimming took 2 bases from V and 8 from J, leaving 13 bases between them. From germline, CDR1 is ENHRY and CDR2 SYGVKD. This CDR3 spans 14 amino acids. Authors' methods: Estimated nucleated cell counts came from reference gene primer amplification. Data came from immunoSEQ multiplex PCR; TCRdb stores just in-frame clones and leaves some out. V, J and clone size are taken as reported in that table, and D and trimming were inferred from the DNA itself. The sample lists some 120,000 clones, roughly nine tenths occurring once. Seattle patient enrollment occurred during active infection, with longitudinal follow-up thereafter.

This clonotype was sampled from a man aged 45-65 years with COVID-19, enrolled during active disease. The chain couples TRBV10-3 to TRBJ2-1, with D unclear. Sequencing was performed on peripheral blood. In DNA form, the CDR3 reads TGTGCCATCAGTGAGACTGCTAGAGGCGATGAGCAGTTCTTC. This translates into CAISETARGDEQFF.